Listed below are T cell receptor beta chains from one sample, sequenced in a study of CD8 T cells in Susac syndrome. TCRdb re-called the immunoSEQ multiplex PCR reads with MiXCR, one entry per CDR3 protein. The sample has 67,000 or so distinct CDR3 sequences, around 93% seen once; the top ten hold approximately 0.15%. Material for sequencing was CD4+ T cells from PBMCs. The receptors were sampled from a human donor with Susac syndrome. Each CDR3 is given with its conserved first and last residue. The order of the fields is clone size, V gene, CDR3 length, D gene, J gene, CDR3 protein, CDR3 DNA. D genes are given only for firm matches. The size field is filled for only some rows; it gives once, few, many or a size class.

.	TRBV6-2/TRBV6-3	16	.	TRBJ2-2	CASIQGGAANTGELFF	TGTGCCAGCATCCAAGGAGGAGCTGCGAACACCGGGGAGCTGTTTTTT
once	TRBV4-2	14	.	TRBJ2-7	CASSQDLRQWEQYF	TGTGCCAGCAGCCAAGATCTAAGACAGTGGGAGCAGTACTTC
.	TRBV20-1	14	TRBD1	TRBJ2-1	CSAPTGQGIAEQFF	TGCAGTGCGCCGACGGGACAGGGCATTGCTGAGCAGTTCTTC
.	TRBV6-5	12	TRBD1	TRBJ2-3	CASSSTGQGLRF	TGTGCCAGCAGTTCTACCGGACAGGGGCTCCGTTTT
.	TRBV19	14	.	TRBJ2-7	CASSHRTGIGEQYF	TGTGCCAGTAGTCATAGAACAGGGATCGGCGAGCAGTACTTC
.	TRBV5-1	14	.	TRBJ2-7	CASSLDRSFYEQYF	TGCGCCAGCAGCTTGGACAGGAGTTTCTACGAGCAGTACTTC
.	TRBV5-1	17	TRBD2	TRBJ2-1	CASSGGLLAGGHYEQFF	TGCGCCAGCAGCGGCGGCCTACTAGCGGGGGGGCACTATGAGCAGTTCTTC
.	TRBV23-1	14	.	TRBJ2-3	CASHRGSHTDTQYF	TGCGCCAGCCATCGGGGGTCTCACACAGATACGCAGTATTTT
.	TRBV7-3	14	.	TRBJ2-6	CASSTSFGANVLTF	TGTGCCAGCAGCACATCTTTTGGGGCCAACGTCCTGACTTTC
.	TRBV29-1	13	.	TRBJ1-1	CSVQGLWITEAFF	TGCAGCGTTCAGGGTTTGTGGATCACTGAAGCTTTCTTT
once	TRBV2	14	.	TRBJ1-5	CASRPEAGTIAQHF	TGTGCCAGCAGGCCCGAGGCAGGAACGATAGCCCAGCATTTT
once	TRBV5-4	12	.	TRBJ2-1	CASSRLWNEQFF	TGTGCCAGCAGTCGACTTTGGAATGAGCAGTTCTTC
.	TRBV11-3	14	.	TRBJ2-3	CASGARVSTDTQYF	TGTGCCAGCGGGGCCAGGGTCAGCACAGATACGCAGTATTTT
.	TRBV24-1	18	TRBD1	TRBJ1-1	CATSDGTGGRKGSSEAFF	TGTGCCACCAGTGATGGGACAGGGGGCCGCAAAGGTAGTTCGGAAGCTTTCTTT
.	TRBV6-5	14	.	TRBJ2-3	CASSYGRFTDTQYF	TGTGCCAGCAGTTACGGACGGTTCACAGATACGCAGTATTTT
.	TRBV24-1	12	.	TRBJ1-2	CATSDTAYGYTF	TGTGCCACCAGTGACACCGCCTATGGCTACACCTTC
.	TRBV28	13	.	TRBJ1-4	CASTSGLNEKLFF	TGTGCCAGCACTAGCGGGCTTAATGAAAAACTGTTTTTT
.	TRBV6-2/TRBV6-3	16	TRBD1	TRBJ1-6	CASSYRTGAGGSPLHF	TGTGCCAGCAGTTACCGGACAGGGGCTGGCGGTTCACCCCTCCACTTT
.	TRBV20-1	14	.	TRBJ2-2	CSARYLTGTGELFF	TGCAGTGCTAGGTACCTCACAGGGACTGGGGAGCTGTTTTTT
.	TRBV12-3/TRBV12-4	17	.	TRBJ1-1	CASSFERRGALAGEAFF	TGTGCCAGCAGTTTTGAGCGGCGCGGGGCCCTGGCTGGTGAAGCTTTCTTT
.	TRBV5-6	16	.	TRBJ2-3	CASSLESGIFTDTQYF	TGTGCCAGCAGCTTGGAGTCGGGGATTTTCACAGATACGCAGTATTTT